This TCR beta chain emerged from a study of technical replicates of blood from several donors. The method was immunoSEQ multiplex PCR; TCRdb's version includes in-frame clones alone and lacks a portion of them. The repertoire consists of under 90,000 clones, with 93% occurring once and the leading ten covering about 0.23%. CDR1 is SGHVT and CDR2 is SQSDAQ in the germline V gene. CDR3 size: 19 residues. The trim removed 2 bases at V and 4 bases at J, leaving 9 bases unmatched. The sample taken for sequencing was T cells isolated from PBMCs. The V call is TRBV7-4, the J call TRBJ2-2; 14 bases align to TRBD2. The clonotype was recovered from a human donor in good health. The CDR3 nucleotides are TGTGCCAGCAGCTTAAATGGACTAGCGGGGGGCCTGGGCACCGGGGAGCTGTTTTTT. As protein: CASSLNGLAGGLGTGELFF.